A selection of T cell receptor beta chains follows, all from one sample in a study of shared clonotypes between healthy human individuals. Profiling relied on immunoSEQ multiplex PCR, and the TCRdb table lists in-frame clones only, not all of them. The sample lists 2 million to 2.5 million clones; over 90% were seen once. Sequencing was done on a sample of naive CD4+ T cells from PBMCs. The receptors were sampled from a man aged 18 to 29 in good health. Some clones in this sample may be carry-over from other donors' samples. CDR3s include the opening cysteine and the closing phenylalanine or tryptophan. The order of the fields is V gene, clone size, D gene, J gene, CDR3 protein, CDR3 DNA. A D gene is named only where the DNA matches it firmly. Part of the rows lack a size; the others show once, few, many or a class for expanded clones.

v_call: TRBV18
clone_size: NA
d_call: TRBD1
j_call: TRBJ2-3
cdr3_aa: CASSRNSRGLYTQYF
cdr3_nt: TGTGCCAGCTCACGGAATTCCAGGGGGCTTTATACGCAGTATTTT

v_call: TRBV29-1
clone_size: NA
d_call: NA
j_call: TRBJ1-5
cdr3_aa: CSIGDQPQHF
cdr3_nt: TGCAGCATAGGGGATCAGCCCCAGCATTTT

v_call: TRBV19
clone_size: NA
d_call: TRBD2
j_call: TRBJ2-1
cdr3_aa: CASSIRLAASYNEQFF
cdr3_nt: TGTGCCAGTAGTATAAGGCTAGCGGCCTCCTACAATGAGCAGTTCTTC

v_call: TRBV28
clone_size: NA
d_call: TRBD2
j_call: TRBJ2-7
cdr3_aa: CASSLVSGRPGEQYF
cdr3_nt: TGTGCCAGCAGTTTAGTTAGCGGGAGGCCTGGCGAGCAGTACTTC

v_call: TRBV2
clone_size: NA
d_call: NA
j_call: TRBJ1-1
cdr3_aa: CASSGEGTTEAFF
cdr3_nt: TGTGCCAGCAGTGGGGAGGGTACGACTGAAGCTTTCTTT

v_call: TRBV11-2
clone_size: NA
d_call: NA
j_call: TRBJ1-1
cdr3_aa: CASSLNSHTEAFF
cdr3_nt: TGTGCCAGCAGCTTAAACAGCCACACTGAAGCTTTCTTT

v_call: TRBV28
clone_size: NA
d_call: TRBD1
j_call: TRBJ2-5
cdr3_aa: CASSWDRRTQETQYF
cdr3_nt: TGTGCCAGCAGTTGGGACAGAAGAACGCAAGAGACCCAGTACTTC

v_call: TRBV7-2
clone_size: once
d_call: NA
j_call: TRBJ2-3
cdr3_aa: CASSLKIQDTQYF
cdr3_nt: TGTGCCAGCAGCTTGAAGATCCAAGATACGCAGTATTTT

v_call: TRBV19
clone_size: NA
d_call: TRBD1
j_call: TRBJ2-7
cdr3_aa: CASSIRDRGPYEQYF
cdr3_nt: TGTGCCAGTAGTATCCGGGACAGGGGCCCCTACGAGCAGTACTTC

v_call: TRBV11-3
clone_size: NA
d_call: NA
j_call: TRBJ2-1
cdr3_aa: CASSLFPGVITEQFF
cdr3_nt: TGTGCCAGCAGCTTATTTCCGGGAGTGATCACTGAGCAGTTCTTC

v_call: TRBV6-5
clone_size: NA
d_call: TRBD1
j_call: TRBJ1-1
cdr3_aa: CASSWDRGGTEAFF
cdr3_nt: TGTGCCAGCAGTTGGGACAGGGGGGGCACTGAAGCTTTCTTT

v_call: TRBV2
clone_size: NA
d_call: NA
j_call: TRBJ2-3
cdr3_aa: CASSGGTDTQYF
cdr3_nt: TGTGCCAGCAGTGGAGGCACAGATACGCAGTATTTT

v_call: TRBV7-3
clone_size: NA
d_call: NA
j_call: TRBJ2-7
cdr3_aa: CASSLFGGTYEQYF
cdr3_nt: TGTGCCAGCAGCCTCTTCGGCGGTACCTACGAGCAGTACTTC

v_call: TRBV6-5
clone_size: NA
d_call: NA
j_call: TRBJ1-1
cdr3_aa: CASSYSSTPNVGAFF
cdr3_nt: TGTGCCAGCAGTTACTCGAGTACCCCCAACGTTGGAGCTTTCTTT

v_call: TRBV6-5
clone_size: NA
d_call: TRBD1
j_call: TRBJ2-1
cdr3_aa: CASSRTGAGEQFF
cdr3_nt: TGTGCCAGCAGTCGGACAGGGGCGGGTGAGCAGTTCTTC

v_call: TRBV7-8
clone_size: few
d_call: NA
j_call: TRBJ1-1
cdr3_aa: CASSLEGIVTEAFF
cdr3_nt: TGTGCCAGCAGCTTGGAAGGGATAGTCACTGAAGCTTTCTTT

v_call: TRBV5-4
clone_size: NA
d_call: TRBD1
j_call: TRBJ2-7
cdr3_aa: CASSRGQVPSEQYF
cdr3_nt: TGTGCCAGCAGCCGGGGACAGGTCCCGTCCGAGCAGTACTTC

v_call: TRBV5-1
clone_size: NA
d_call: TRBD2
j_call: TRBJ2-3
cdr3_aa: CASGDGRAPTQYF
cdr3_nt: TGCGCCAGCGGCGATGGGAGGGCCCCCACGCAGTATTTT

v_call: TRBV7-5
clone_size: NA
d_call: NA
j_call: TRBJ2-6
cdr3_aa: CARSLVGTGEPGANVLTF
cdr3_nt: TGTGCCAGAAGCTTAGTTGGCACAGGGGAGCCCGGGGCCAACGTCCTGACTTTC

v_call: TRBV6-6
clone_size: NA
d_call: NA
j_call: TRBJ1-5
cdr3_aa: CASSHGGRQPQHF
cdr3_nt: TGTGCCAGCAGCCACGGGGGACGGCAGCCCCAGCATTTT

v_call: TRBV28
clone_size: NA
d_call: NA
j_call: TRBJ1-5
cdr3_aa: CASIPIPDANQPQHF
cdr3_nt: TGTGCCAGCATTCCGATCCCGGACGCTAATCAGCCCCAGCATTTT

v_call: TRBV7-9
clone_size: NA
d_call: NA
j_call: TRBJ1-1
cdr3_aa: CASSPLGGFTEAFF
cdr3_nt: TGTGCCAGCAGCCCTTTGGGGGGGTTCACTGAAGCTTTCTTT

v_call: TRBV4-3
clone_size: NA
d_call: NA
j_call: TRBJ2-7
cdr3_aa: CASSQESAGGSYEQYF
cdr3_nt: TGCGCCAGCAGCCAAGAATCTGCGGGTGGCTCCTACGAGCAGTACTTC

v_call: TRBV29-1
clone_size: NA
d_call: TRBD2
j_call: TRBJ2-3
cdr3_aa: CSVDTGLARAQGTQYF
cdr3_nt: TGCAGCGTTGATACCGGACTAGCGAGAGCCCAAGGTACGCAGTATTTT

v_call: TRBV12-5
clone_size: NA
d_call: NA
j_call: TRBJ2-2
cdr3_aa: CASGLEGPRTGELFF
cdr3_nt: TGTGCTAGTGGCTTGGAGGGGCCGAGGACCGGGGAGCTGTTTTTT

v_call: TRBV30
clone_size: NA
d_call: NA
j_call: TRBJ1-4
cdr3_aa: CAWSSLRAARGGEKLFF
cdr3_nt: TGTGCCTGGAGTTCTTTAAGGGCCGCACGCGGGGGTGAAAAACTGTTTTTT

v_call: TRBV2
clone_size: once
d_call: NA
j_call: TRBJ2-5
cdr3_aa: CASSGGVTQYF
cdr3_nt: TGTGCCAGCAGTGGCGGGGTGACCCAGTACTTC

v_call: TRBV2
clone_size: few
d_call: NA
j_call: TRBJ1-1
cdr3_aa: CASSADRNTEAFF
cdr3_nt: TGTGCCAGCAGCGCTGACAGGAACACTGAAGCTTTCTTT

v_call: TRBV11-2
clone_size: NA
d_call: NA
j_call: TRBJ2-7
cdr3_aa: CAGRGSRVGEQYF
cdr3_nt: TGTGCCGGGCGAGGGAGCCGGGTGGGTGAGCAGTACTTC

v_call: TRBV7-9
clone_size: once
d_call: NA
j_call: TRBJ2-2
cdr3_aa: CASSLDYSNTGELFF
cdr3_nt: TGTGCCAGCAGCTTAGACTACTCGAACACCGGGGAGCTGTTTTTT

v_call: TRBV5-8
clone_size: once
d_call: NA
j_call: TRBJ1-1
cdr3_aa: CASSTLRRGPAEAFF
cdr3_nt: TGTGCCAGCAGCACCCTCCGGAGGGGCCCTGCTGAAGCTTTCTTT

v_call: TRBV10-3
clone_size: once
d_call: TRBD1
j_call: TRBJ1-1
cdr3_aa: CAATGGGGTEAFF
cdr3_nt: TGTGCCGCCACAGGGGGCGGAGGAACTGAAGCTTTCTTT

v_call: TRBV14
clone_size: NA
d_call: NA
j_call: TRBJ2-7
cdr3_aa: CASSQAGTREQYF
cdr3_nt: TGTGCCAGCAGCCAAGCCGGGACGAGGGAGCAGTACTTC

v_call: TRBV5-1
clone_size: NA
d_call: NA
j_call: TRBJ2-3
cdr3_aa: CASSITGSTDTQYF
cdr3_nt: TGCGCCAGCAGCATAACAGGTAGCACAGATACGCAGTATTTT